The next 3 T cell receptor beta chains were all read from a single sample in a study of shared clonotypes between healthy human individuals. The protocol was immunoSEQ multiplex PCR, while the TCRdb copy is restricted to in-frame clones and leaves out a portion. The data show about 730,000 clones, about two thirds seen once. Input material: memory CD4+ T cells sorted from blood. Subset of the sample: CD45RA-negative fraction. These receptors originate from a woman under 40 in good health.

This chain joins TRBV7-2 and TRBJ1-3; D unclear. V was trimmed by 0 bases and J by 0 bases, leaving 3 bases between them. The CDR3 runs to 14 residues. Germline assignment: CDR1 SGHTA and CDR2 FQGNSA. The CDR3 sequence: CASSLASSGNTIYF. In DNA form, the CDR3 reads TGTGCCAGCAGCTTAGCCAGCTCTGGAAACACCATATATTTT.

This clone was seen once. The chain joins TRBV7-9 to TRBJ2-3, with D perhaps TRBD1 or TRBD2 (5 bases each). Trimming shortened V by 5 bases and J by 5 bases, and 14 bases separated the two germline ends. The CDR3 sequence is 14 residues long. Germline V gives CDR1 SEHNR, CDR2 FQNEAQ (reference sequence). The chain's CDR3 is CASSLHGTGDTQYF. CDR3 nucleotides: TGTGCCAGCAGCCTACATGGGACCGGAGATACGCAGTATTTT. The full variable domain, completed using reference TRBV7-9 and TRBJ2-3, is DTGVSQNPRHKITKRGQNVTFRCDPISEHNRLYWYRQTLGQGPEFLTYFQNEAQLEKSRLLSDRFSAERPKGSFSTLEIQRTEQGDSAMYLCASSLHGTGDTQYFGPGTRLTVL.

The CDR3 nucleotides are TGTGCCAGCAGCCCCGCGGCAGGGTCGGGAGAGACCCAGTACTTC. Amino acids: CASSPAAGSGETQYF. The chain carries TRBV16 and TRBJ2-5; a possible D gene is TRBD1 (5 bases). The CDR3 is 15 amino acids. The germline gives CDR1 KGHSY, CDR2 FQNENV. V gave up 4 bases and J gave up 4 bases, with 16 bases separating them.